A single sample is the source of the 9 T cell receptor beta chains below, sequenced in a study of identical twins. In TCRdb, the 5' RACE reads were re-called with MiXCR into one record per CDR3 protein. The repertoire has hundreds of thousands of distinct CDR3 sequences, approximately 9% of them found once; the top ten carry around 0.98%. These data also formed part of another study, on yellow fever vaccine responses in identical twins.

Source material: PBMCs. These receptors were taken from a woman between 18 and 30 years old in good health.

V is TRBV29-1 and J is TRBJ1-3; 7 bases agree with TRBD1. CDR3 length: 13 residues. Germline V gene sequence: CDR1 SQVTM, CDR2 ANQGSEA. With V trimmed by 6 bases and J by 4 bases, 6 bases remained unmatched. In nucleotides, the CDR3 is TGCAGCGTAGCGCCGGGACAGGGAAACACCATATATTTT. Translated, it gives CSVAPGQGNTIYF.

This clonotype was detected a few times. The chain uses TRBV7-2 and TRBJ1-4, with D possibly matching TRBD1 (6 bases). The germline V and J ends were trimmed by 4 bases and 7 bases, with 13 bases remaining between them. The germline gives CDR1 SGHTA, CDR2 FQGNSA. The CDR3 consists of 14 residues. The CDR3 DNA reads as TGTGCCAGCAGCTGGGACAACGGTAGTGAAAAACTGTTTTTT. It encodes CASSWDNGSEKLFF.

This clonotype was observed at least ten times. This chain links TRBV5-1 with TRBJ2-7, with 8 positions matching TRBD1. Germline loops: CDR1 SGHRS, CDR2 YFSETQ. V dropped 5 bases and J dropped 6; count of bases not matched to a gene: 7. The CDR3 is 13 amino acids. The CDR3 region is CASSSRTGPEQYF. DNA for the CDR3: TGCGCCAGCAGTTCCCGGACAGGGCCCGAGCAGTACTTC.

This clonotype has a handful of counts. The CDR3 DNA reads as TGTGCCATCACCGGGGGTAGCGGGACCCGAGGGACCGGGGAGCTGTTTTTT. It translates to CAITGGSGTRGTGELFF. V is TRBV10-3 and J is TRBJ2-2; 8 positions agree with TRBD2. Unmatched junction bases numbered 15, after V lost 7 bases and J lost 5 bases. Germline CDR1 is ENHRY and CDR2 is SYGVKD. The CDR3 loop spans 17 amino acids.

The chain recombines TRBV19 with TRBJ1-2, with D perhaps TRBD1 (6 bases). V dropped 6 bases and J dropped 6 bases, with 14 bases sitting between them. Germline-derived CDR1 and CDR2 are LNHDA and SQIVND (reference sequence). The CDR3 runs 13 residues. The CDR3 loop reads CASSTTGNHGYTF. As DNA, the CDR3 is TGTGCCAGTAGCACTACAGGGAATCATGGCTACACCTTC.

This clonotype was counted ten times or more. The chain carries TRBV4-3 and TRBJ2-7; the D gene could be TRBD1 or TRBD2 (6 bases each). The germline gives CDR1 LGHNA, CDR2 YSLEER. The V end lost 0 bases, the J end lost 6 bases, and 12 bases lay between the germline ends. This CDR3 region has 14 residues. The CDR3 loop reads CASSQDLRGGEQYF. The DNA for the CDR3 is TGCGCCAGCAGCCAAGATCTCAGGGGAGGCGAGCAGTACTTC.

This clonotype was detected ten times or more. V and J are TRBV7-9 and TRBJ2-5, with 9 positions matching TRBD1. Looked up from germline, CDR1 is SEHNR and CDR2 is FQNEAQ (reference sequence). The ends lost 9 bases at V and 4 bases at J; junction bases unmatched: 6. The CDR3 sequence is 13 residues long. The CDR3 bases are TGTGCCAGTCGGGGACAGGGCGGAGAGACCCAGTACTTC. Amino acid sequence: CASRGQGGETQYF.

This clonotype was seen repeatedly, ten times or more. The J gene is TRBJ2-1, the V gene TRBV27, with TRBD1 matching 8 bases. Germline values: CDR1 MNHEY, CDR2 SMNVEV (reference sequence). The junction had 13 bases not matched to a gene; V was cut back by 4 bases and J by 8 bases. CDR3 length: 16 amino acids. The DNA of the CDR3 is TGTGCCAGCAGTTGGTCGGGGGCAGGGGGCTGGGATGAGCAGTTCTTC. Translation: CASSWSGAGGWDEQFF.

The chain recombines TRBV7-9 with TRBJ2-1; no firm D call. V lost 2 bases to trimming and J lost 9 bases, with 23 bases between them. This CDR3 contains 17 residues. Germline CDR1 and CDR2: SEHNR and FQNEAQ (reference sequence). The CDR3 nucleotides read TGTGCCAGCAGCTTAAGTGGGCAGCCAGTACCCTCGGGTGAGCAGTTCTTC. It is translated as CASSLSGQPVPSGEQFF.